These T cell receptor beta chains were read from a single sample in a study of blood T cell repertoires in COVID-19. The data were produced by immunoSEQ multiplex PCR, yet TCRdb's version contains in-frame clones alone and is incomplete. The table includes more than 100,000 clones, about 79% detected once. Sequencing was carried out using peripheral blood. These TCRs come from a woman aged 50 to 65 with acute or convalescent COVID-19. The CDR3 runs from the conserved cysteine through the conserved F or W. A D gene is named only where the DNA matches it firmly.

V gene	D gene	J gene	CDR3 protein
TRBV5-1	-	TRBJ1-4	CASSLEGESPGVEKLFF
TRBV4-2	TRBD1	TRBJ1-2	CASSQALTGGFYGYTF
TRBV27	-	TRBJ1-5	CASSFNPVGAKGQPQHF
TRBV19	-	TRBJ1-4	CASTPGVPGDEKLFF
TRBV18	-	TRBJ2-3	CASSPGQGGRTDTQYF
TRBV6-5	-	TRBJ2-7	CASSYSAGRTYEQYF
TRBV3-1/TRBV3-2	-	TRBJ1-1	CASSQGYSNTEAFF
TRBV2	-	TRBJ2-1	CASLAAGNYNEQFF
TRBV28	-	TRBJ1-3	CASSLTQAGGNTIYF
TRBV7-2	-	TRBJ1-4	CASSPQGEKLFF
TRBV3-1/TRBV3-2	TRBD2	TRBJ2-3	CASSQGYDGLAGGLSNTQYF
TRBV2	TRBD1	TRBJ1-5	CASTGTDDSNQPQHF
TRBV30	-	TRBJ1-2	CAWSVWAGANYGYTF
TRBV6-5	-	TRBJ2-3	CASSYREGGTDTQYF
TRBV6-6	TRBD1	TRBJ1-6	CASRVGQGNNSPLHF
TRBV6-1	-	TRBJ1-6	CASSVDTGSIYNSPLHF
TRBV14	TRBD2	TRBJ2-7	CASSHLSGGRYEQYF
TRBV25-1	TRBD1	TRBJ2-3	CASSETGVQDTQYF
TRBV9	-	TRBJ2-1	CASSVDSRASVSYNEQFF
TRBV16	-	TRBJ2-5	CASSQFRTEQGTQYF
TRBV2	TRBD1	TRBJ2-1	CASSTKGQGYNEQFF
TRBV5-1	TRBD1	TRBJ1-2	CASSVDRGDSGYTF
TRBV24-1	-	TRBJ1-5	CATSDPQGGDQPQHF
TRBV6-5	TRBD2	TRBJ2-1	CASSYSGGTHYNEQFF
TRBV5-1	TRBD1	TRBJ2-3	CASSLATGGFTDTQYF
TRBV19	-	TRBJ2-7	CASSITRQGGYEQYF
TRBV29-1	TRBD1	TRBJ2-5	CIATLTGGGETQYF
TRBV5-4	-	TRBJ2-2	CASSLKGGSVGELFF
TRBV3-1/TRBV3-2	TRBD1	TRBJ2-7	CASSRSGQGAYEQYF
TRBV11-2	-	TRBJ2-1	CASSFPVVWRDSYNEQFF
TRBV5-6	-	TRBJ1-5	CASQAWTLNQPQHF
TRBV19	TRBD1	TRBJ2-7	CASRSTGAGSEQYF
TRBV11-2	TRBD2	TRBJ2-7	CASSPGRGTSGTKDDEQYF
TRBV5-4	TRBD2	TRBJ2-1	CASSTGLAGTEQFF
TRBV19	-	TRBJ2-7	CASSMSAEGSYEQYF
TRBV4-1	TRBD1	TRBJ1-4	CASSQDTGTGREKLFF
TRBV27	TRBD2	TRBJ2-7	CASSLYMGEGTYEQYF
TRBV30	-	TRBJ1-1	CAWSSPSSNTEAFF